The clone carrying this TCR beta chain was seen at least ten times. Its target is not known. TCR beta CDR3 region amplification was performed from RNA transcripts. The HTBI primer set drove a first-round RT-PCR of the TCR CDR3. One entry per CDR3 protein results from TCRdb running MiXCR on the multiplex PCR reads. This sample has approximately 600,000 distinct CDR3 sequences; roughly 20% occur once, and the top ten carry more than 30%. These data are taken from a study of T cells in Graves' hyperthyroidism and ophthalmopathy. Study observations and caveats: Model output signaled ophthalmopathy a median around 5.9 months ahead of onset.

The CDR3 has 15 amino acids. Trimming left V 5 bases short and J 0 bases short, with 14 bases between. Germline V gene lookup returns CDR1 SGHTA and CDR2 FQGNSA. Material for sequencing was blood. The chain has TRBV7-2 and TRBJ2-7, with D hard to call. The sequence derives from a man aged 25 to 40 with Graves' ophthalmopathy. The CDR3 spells CASSPQTTLSYEQYF. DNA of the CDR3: TGTGCCAGCAGCCCCCAGACGACTCTCTCCTACGAGCAGTACTTC.